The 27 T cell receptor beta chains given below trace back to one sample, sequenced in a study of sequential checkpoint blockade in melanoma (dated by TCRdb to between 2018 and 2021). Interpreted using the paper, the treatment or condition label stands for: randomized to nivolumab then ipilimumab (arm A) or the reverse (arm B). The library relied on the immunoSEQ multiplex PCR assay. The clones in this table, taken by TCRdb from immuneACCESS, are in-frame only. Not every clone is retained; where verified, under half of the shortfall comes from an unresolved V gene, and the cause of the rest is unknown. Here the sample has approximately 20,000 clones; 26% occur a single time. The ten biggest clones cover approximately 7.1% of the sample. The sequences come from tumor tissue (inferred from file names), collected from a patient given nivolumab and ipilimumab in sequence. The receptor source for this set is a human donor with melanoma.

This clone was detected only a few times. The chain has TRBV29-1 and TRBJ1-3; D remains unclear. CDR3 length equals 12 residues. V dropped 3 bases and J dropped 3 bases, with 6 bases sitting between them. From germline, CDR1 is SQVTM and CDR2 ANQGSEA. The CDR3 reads CSVDERGNTIYF. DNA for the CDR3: TGCAGCGTTGATGAGCGTGGAAACACCATATATTTT.

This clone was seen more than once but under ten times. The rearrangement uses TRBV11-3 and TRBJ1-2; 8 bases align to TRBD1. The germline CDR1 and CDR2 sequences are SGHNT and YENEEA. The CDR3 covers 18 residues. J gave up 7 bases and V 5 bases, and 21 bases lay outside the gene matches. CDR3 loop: CASSLSQDRVPIGAGYTF. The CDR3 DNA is TGTGCCAGCAGCCTCTCTCAGGACAGGGTGCCCATAGGGGCTGGCTACACCTTC.

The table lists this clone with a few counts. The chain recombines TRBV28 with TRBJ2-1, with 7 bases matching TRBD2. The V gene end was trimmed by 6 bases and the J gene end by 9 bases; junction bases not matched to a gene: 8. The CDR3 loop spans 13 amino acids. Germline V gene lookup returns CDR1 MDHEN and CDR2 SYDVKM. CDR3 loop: CASSPGGMREQFF. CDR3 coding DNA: TGTGCCAGCAGCCCGGGGGGTATGCGTGAGCAGTTCTTC.

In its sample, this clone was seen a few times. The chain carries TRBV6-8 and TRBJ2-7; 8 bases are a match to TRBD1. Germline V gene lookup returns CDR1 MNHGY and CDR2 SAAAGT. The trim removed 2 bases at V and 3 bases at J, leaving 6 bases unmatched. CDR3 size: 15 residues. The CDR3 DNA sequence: TGTGCCAGCAGTTACCGAGGACAGGGTGTCTACGAGCAGTACTTC. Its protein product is CASSYRGQGVYEQYF.

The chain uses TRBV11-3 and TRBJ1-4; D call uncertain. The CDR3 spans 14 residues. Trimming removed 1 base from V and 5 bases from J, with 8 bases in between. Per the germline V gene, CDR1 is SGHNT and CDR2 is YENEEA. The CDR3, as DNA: TGTGCCAGCAGCTTAGGGTGGACGAATGAAAAACTGTTTTTT. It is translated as CASSLGWTNEKLFF.

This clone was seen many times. The CDR3: CASSRDQITDTQYF. The CDR3 nucleotides read TGTGCCAGCAGCCGCGACCAGATAACAGATACGCAGTATTTT. V is TRBV7-6 and J is TRBJ2-3; no clear D gene. V was cut by 5 bases and J by 3 bases, with 12 bases left in between. Germline lookup yields CDR1 SGHVS and CDR2 FNYEAQ. The CDR3 consists of 14 residues.

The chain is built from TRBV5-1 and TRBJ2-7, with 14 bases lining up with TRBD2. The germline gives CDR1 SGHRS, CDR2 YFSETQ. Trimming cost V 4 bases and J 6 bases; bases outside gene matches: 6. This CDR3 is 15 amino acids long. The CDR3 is CASSTGLAGVSEQYF. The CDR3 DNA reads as TGCGCCAGCAGCACGGGACTAGCGGGAGTGAGCGAGCAGTACTTC. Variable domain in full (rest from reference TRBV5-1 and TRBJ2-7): KAGVTQTPRYLIKTRGQQVTLSCSPISGHRSVSWYQQTPGQGLQFLFEYFSETQRNKGNFPGRFSGRQFSNSRSEMNVSTLELGDSALYLCASSTGLAGVSEQYFGPGTRLTVT.

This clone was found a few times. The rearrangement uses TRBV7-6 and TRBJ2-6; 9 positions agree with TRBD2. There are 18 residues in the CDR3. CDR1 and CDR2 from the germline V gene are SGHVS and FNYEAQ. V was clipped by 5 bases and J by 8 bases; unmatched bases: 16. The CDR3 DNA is TGTGCCAGCAGCCCGACGGGACTAGCCGATCTCGGGACCAACGTCCTGACTTTC. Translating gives CASSPTGLADLGTNVLTF.

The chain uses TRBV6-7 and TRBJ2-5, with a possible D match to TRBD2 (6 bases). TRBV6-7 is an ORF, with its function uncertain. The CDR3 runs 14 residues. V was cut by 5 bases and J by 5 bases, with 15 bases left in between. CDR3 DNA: TGTGCCAGCAGTGAAGGCCCCGCGGGGGAGACCCAGTACTTC. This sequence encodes CASSEGPAGETQYF.

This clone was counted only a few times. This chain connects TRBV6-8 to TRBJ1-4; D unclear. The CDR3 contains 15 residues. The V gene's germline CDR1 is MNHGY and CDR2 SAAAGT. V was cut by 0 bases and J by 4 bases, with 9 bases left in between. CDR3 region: CASSYSRTLNEKLFF. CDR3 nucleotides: TGTGCCAGCAGTTACTCGAGGACCCTTAATGAAAAACTGTTTTTT.

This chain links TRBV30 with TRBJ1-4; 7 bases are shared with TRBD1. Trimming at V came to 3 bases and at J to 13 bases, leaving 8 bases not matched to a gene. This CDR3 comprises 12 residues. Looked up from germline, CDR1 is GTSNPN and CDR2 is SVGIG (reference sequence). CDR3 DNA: TGTGCCTGGAGATATAGGGGGCAAAGACTGTTTTTT. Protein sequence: CAWRYRGQRLFF.

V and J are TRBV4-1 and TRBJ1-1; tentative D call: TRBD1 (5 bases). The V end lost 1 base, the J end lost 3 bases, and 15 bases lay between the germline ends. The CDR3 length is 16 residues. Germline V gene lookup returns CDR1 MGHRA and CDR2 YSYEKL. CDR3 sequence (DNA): TGCGCCAGCAGCCAAGGGAGGGGCATCGTTTACACTGAAGCTTTCTTT. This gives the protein CASSQGRGIVYTEAFF.

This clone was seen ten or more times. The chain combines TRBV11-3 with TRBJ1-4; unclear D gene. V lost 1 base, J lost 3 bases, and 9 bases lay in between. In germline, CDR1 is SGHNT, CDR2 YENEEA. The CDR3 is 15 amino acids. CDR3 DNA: TGTGCCAGCAGCTTAGGTGGGGTCGCTAATGAAAAACTGTTTTTT. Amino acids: CASSLGGVANEKLFF.

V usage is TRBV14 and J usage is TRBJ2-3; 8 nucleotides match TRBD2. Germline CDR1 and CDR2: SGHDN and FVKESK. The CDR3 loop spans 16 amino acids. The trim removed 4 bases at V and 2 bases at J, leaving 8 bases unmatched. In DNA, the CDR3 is TGTGCCAGCAGCCGCCTAGCGGGTCTTAACACAGATACGCAGTATTTT. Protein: CASSRLAGLNTDTQYF.

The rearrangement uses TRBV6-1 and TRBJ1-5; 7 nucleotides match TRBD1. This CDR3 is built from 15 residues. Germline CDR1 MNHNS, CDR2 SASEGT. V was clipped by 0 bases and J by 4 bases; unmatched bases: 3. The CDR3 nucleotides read TGTGCCAGCAGTGAAGCGGGACAGCAAAATCAGCCCCAGCATTTT. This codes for CASSEAGQQNQPQHF.

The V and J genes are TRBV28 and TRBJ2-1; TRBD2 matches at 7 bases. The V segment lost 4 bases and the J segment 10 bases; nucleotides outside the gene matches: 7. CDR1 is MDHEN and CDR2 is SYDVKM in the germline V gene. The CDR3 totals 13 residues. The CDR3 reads CASSSLGAGEQFF. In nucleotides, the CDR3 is TGTGCCAGCAGTTCCTTGGGAGCGGGAGAGCAGTTCTTC. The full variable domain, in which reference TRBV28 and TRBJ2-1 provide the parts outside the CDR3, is DVKVTQSSRYLVKRTGEKVFLECVQDMDHENMFWYRQDPGLGLRLIYFSYDVKMKEKGDIPEGYSVSREKKERFSLILESASTNQTSMYLCASSSLGAGEQFFGPGTRLTVL.

CDR3 protein: CASSLSGGSYEQYF. Here the CDR3 DNA reads TGTGCCAGCAGTCTCTCAGGAGGCTCCTACGAGCAGTACTTC. The chain links TRBV28 to TRBJ2-7; D perhaps matches TRBD2 (5 bases). The CDR3 totals 14 residues. Germline V CDR1 and CDR2: MDHEN, SYDVKM. V was shortened by 5 bases and J by 0 bases, with 11 bases between the two germline ends. Full variable domain (rest looked up from reference TRBV28 and TRBJ2-7): DVKVTQSSRYLVKRTGEKVFLECVQDMDHENMFWYRQDPGLGLRLIYFSYDVKMKEKGDIPEGYSVSREKKERFSLILESASTNQTSMYLCASSLSGGSYEQYFGPGTRLTVT.

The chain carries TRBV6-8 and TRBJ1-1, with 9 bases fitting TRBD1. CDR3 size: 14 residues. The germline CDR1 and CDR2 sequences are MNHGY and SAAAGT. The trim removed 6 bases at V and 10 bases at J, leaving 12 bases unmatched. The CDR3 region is CASRFPGQGSGAFF. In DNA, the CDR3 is TGTGCCAGCAGATTTCCGGGACAGGGTTCCGGAGCTTTCTTT.

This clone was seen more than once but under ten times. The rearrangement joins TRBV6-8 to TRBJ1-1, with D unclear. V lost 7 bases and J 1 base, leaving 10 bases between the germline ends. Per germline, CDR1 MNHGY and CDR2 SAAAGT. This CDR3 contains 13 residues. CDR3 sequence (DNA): TGTGCCAGCAAGTACAGCTCGAACACTGAAGCTTTCTTT. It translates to CASKYSSNTEAFF.

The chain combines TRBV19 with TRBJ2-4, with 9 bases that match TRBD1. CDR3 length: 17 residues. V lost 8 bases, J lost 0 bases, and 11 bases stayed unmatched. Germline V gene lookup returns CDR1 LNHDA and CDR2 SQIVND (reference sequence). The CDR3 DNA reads TGTGCCAGTGGAGTGCGGGACAGGGCACTAGCCAAAAACATTCAGTACTTC. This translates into CASGVRDRALAKNIQYF.

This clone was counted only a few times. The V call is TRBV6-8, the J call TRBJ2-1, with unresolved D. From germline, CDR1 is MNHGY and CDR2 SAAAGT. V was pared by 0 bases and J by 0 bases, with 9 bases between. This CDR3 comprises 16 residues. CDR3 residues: CASSYSEESSYNEQFF. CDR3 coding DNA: TGTGCCAGCAGTTACTCTGAGGAGAGCTCCTACAATGAGCAGTTCTTC.

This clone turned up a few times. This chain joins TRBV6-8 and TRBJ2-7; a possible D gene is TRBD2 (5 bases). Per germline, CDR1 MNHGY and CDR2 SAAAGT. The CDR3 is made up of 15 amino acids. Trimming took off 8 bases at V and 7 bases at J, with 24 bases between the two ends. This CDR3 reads CASRRQASSSWEQYF. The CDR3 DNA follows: TGTGCCAGCCGACGGCAGGCTAGCTCTTCGTGGGAGCAGTACTTC.

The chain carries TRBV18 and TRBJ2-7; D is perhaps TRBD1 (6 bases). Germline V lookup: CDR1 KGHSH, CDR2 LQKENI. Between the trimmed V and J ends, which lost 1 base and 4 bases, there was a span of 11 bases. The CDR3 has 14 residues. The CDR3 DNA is TGTGCCAGCTCACCACAGGGCCAGGGGTACGAGCAGTACTTC. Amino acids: CASSPQGQGYEQYF.

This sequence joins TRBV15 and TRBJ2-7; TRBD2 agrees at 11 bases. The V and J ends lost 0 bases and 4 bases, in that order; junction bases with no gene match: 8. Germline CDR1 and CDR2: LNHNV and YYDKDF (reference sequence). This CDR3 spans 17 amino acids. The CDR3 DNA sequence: TGTGCCACCAGCAGAGATCTCGTAGCGGGGGGGCCTTACGAGCAGTACTTC. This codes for CATSRDLVAGGPYEQYF.

CDR3 DNA: TGTGCCAGTGGACAGGGGGCGACTCGGAACTTCAACACTGAAGCTTTCTTT. This codes for CASGQGATRNFNTEAFF. This chain joins TRBV19 and TRBJ1-1; 11 bases are a match to TRBD1. This CDR3 region has 17 residues. V dropped 8 bases and J dropped 2; count of bases not matched to a gene: 13. Germline lookup yields CDR1 LNHDA and CDR2 SQIVND (reference sequence). The whole variable domain, remainder taken from reference TRBV19 and TRBJ1-1, is DGGITQSPKYLFRKEGQNVTLSCEQNLNHDAMYWYRQDPGQGLRLIYYSQIVNDFQKGDIAEGYSVSREKKESFPLTVTSAQKNPTAFYLCASGQGATRNFNTEAFFGQGTRLTVV.

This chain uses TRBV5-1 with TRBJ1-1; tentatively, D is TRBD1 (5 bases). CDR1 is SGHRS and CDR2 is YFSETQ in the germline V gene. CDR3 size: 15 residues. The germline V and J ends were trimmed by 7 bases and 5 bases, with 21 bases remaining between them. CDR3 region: CASHPPAGQLTEAFF. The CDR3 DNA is TGCGCCAGCCATCCGCCGGCCGGACAACTTACTGAAGCTTTCTTT.

CDR3 protein: CASSRSGVRQETQYF. The CDR3 nucleotides are TGCGCCAGCAGCCGTAGTGGGGTACGGCAAGAGACCCAGTACTTC. V usage is TRBV5-1 and J usage is TRBJ2-5; D uncertain. Germline CDR1 and CDR2: SGHRS and YFSETQ. The CDR3 is 15 amino acids. Trimming took 4 bases from V and 2 from J, leaving 15 bases between them.